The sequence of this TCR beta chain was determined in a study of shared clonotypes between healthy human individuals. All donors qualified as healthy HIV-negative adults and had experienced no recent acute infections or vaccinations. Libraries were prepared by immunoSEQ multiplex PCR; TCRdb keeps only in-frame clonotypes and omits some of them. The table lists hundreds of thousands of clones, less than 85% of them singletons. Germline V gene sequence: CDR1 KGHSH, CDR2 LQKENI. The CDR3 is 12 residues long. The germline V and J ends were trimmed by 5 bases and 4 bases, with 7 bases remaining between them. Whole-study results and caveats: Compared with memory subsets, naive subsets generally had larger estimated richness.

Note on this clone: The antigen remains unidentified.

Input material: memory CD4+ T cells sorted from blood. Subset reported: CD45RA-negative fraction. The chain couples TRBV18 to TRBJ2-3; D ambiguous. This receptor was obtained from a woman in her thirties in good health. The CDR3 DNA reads TGTGCCAGCTCAACCGCGGCAGATACGCAGTATTTT. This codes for CASSTAADTQYF.